This T cell receptor beta chain was found in a study of blood T cell repertoires in COVID-19. Germline values: CDR1 SGHNT, CDR2 YENEEA. Trimming pared 5 bases from V and 6 bases from J, leaving 16 bases between. The length of the CDR3 is 14 residues. This clone occurred once. Per the authors' pipeline: Amplification with reference gene primers provided the estimates of nucleated cell counts. Profiling relied on immunoSEQ multiplex PCR, and the TCRdb table lists in-frame clones only, not all of them. V and J calls and clone size are as listed in that table; D and trimming were resolved from the DNA. The sample lists 250,000 to 350,000 clones; around 90% were seen once.

This chain connects TRBV11-3 to TRBJ1-2, with D maybe TRBD1 (6 bases). Sequencing used peripheral blood. This clonotype was sampled from a woman between 45 and 60 years old with COVID-19, enrolled during active disease. The CDR3 bases are TGTGCCAGCAGCAGAACCACAGGGACGGATGGCTACACCTTC. Translated, it gives CASSRTTGTDGYTF.